The 7 T cell receptor beta chains below come from one sample, sequenced in a study of T cells in Graves' hyperthyroidism and ophthalmopathy (dated by TCRdb to 2018 to 2020). The library was made by multiplex PCR. Reads for this sample came from an Illumina HiSeq 2000. The TCR beta CDR3 regions were amplified from RNA transcripts. A first-round RT-PCR of the TCR CDR3 used the HTBI primer set with the Qiagen OneStep RT-PCR kit. TCRdb reanalyzed the raw reads on its own, using fastp at Q25 for trimming and MiXCR for clone calling, and kept in-frame beta chains. Entries that share a CDR3 protein sequence are merged under the most common genes and DNA. This sample is represented by more than 350,000 distinct CDR3 sequences; over 12% of them were singletons. The ten top clones hold approximately 20% of the sample. Sequencing used blood. The receptors originated from a woman aged 60 to 75 with Graves' ophthalmopathy.

The table lists this clonotype with many counts. V usage is TRBV20-1 and J usage is TRBJ2-7, with 11 bases matching TRBD2. This CDR3 has 15 residues. The germline V gene has CDR1 DFQATT and CDR2 SNEGSKA (reference sequence). The J segment lost 0 bases and the V segment lost 2 bases, leaving 3 bases of the junction unmatched. CDR3: CSARRTSGLSYEQYF. The CDR3 nucleotides read TGCAGTGCTAGAAGGACTAGCGGGCTCTCCTACGAGCAGTACTTC.

This clonotype was seen many times. V and J are TRBV12-3 or TRBV12-4 and TRBJ1-3, with unresolved D. The CDR3 runs 12 residues. Deletions cut 4 bases from V and 6 bases from J, with 7 bases between. The chain's CDR3 is CASSSQANTIYF. CDR3 DNA sequence: TGTGCCAGCAGTTCCCAAGCAAACACCATATATTTT.

The rearrangement links TRBV30 to TRBJ2-1; 15 positions match TRBD2. V was pared by 3 bases and J by 0 bases, with 18 bases of the junction left unmatched. Germline V lookup: CDR1 GTSNPN, CDR2 SVGIG (reference sequence). The CDR3 is 22 amino acids. The CDR3 DNA reads TGTGCCTGGAGGAGCCGGGACATAGGGACTAGCGGGAGGCCAAGCTCCTACAATGAGCAGTTCTTC. Its protein is CAWRSRDIGTSGRPSSYNEQFF.

Many counts were recorded for this clonotype. The chain uses TRBV20-1 and TRBJ2-3; 9 bases fit TRBD1. Per germline, CDR1 DFQATT and CDR2 SNEGSKA (reference sequence). V dropped 3 bases and J dropped 6; count of bases not matched to a gene: 10. This CDR3 spans 15 amino acids. For the CDR3, the DNA is TGCAGTGCTAGTTCCGGGACAGGGATTTGGGATACGCAGTATTTT. Its translation: CSASSGTGIWDTQYF.

This clonotype was recorded a few times. The rearrangement uses TRBV27 and TRBJ2-7; 12 nucleotides line up with TRBD1. V shed 6 bases and J 3 bases; nucleotides not matched to a gene: 3. The CDR3 loop spans 14 amino acids. Germline V gives CDR1 MNHEY, CDR2 SMNVEV (reference sequence). CDR3 sequence reads: CASRGQGANYEQYF. CDR3 sequence (DNA): TGTGCCAGCAGGGGACAGGGGGCTAACTACGAGCAGTACTTC.

This clonotype was detected ten times or more. This sequence joins TRBV7-3 and TRBJ2-1; unclear D gene. This CDR3 has 13 amino acids. Trimming left V 0 bases short and J 9 bases short, with 9 bases between. Germline V CDR1 and CDR2: SGHTA, FQGTGA. CDR3 sequence reads: CASSLTGNGEQFF. CDR3 DNA sequence: TGTGCCAGCAGCTTAACAGGGAATGGTGAGCAGTTCTTC. Variable domain in full (rest from reference TRBV7-3 and TRBJ2-1): GAGVSQTPSNKVTEKGKYVELRCDPISGHTALYWYRQSLGQGPEFLIYFQGTGAADDSGLPNDRFFAVRPEGSVSTLKIQRTERGDSAVYLCASSLTGNGEQFFGPGTRLTVL.

This chain uses TRBV7-9 with TRBJ2-7; 9 bases align to TRBD2. The germline V gene encodes CDR1 SEHNR and CDR2 FQNEAQ (reference sequence). The CDR3 runs 17 residues. J was trimmed by 3 bases and V by 4 bases; bases with no gene match: 13. As DNA, the CDR3 is TGTGCCAGCAGCTATCTTGTCCGAATAGCGGGAGACTACGAGCAGTACTTC. It is translated as CASSYLVRIAGDYEQYF.